This record looks at one T cell receptor beta chain sequence and its context. Sequencing used immunoSEQ multiplex PCR; TCRdb keeps in-frame clones, though not all of them. The sample holds about 51,000 clones, just under 80% seen once. This record comes from a study of early stage breast cancer tumors. Study-level information: Roughly eight ER+/PR+/HER2- tumors were invasive ductal; four were invasive lobular. Each sample averaged about 9.4-fold read coverage.

The CDR3 totals 14 residues. Germline CDR1 SGDLS, CDR2 YYNGEE. With V trimmed by 3 bases and J by 8 bases, 6 bases remained unmatched. The V call is TRBV9, the J call TRBJ1-4; 8 nucleotides agree with TRBD1. Sample: blood. The sequence was collected from a person aged 40 to 49 with breast cancer. The CDR3 region has the DNA TGTGCCAGCAGCGCCGGACAGGGCTCGGAAAAACTGTTTTTT. Its translation is CASSAGQGSEKLFF.